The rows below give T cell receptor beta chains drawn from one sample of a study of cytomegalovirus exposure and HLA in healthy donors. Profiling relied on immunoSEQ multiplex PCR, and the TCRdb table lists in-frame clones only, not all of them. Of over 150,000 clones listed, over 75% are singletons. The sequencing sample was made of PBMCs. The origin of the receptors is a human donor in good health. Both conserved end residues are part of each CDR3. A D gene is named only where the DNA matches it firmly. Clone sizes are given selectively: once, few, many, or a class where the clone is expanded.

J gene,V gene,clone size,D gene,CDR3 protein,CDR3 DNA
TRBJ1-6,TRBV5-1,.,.,CASSLAGTRFSPLHF,TGCGCCAGCAGCTTGGCCGGGACTCGTTTTTCACCCCTCCACTTT
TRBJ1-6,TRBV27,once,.,CASSSNGGNYNSPLHF,TGTGCCAGCAGTTCAAACGGGGGTAACTATAATTCACCCCTCCACTTT
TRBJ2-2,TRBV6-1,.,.,CASSEVGPGITNTGELFF,TGTGCCAGCAGTGAAGTTGGGCCAGGGATAACGAACACCGGGGAGCTGTTTTTT
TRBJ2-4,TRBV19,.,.,CASSILPQRGRAKNIQYF,TGTGCCAGTAGTATTCTTCCCCAAAGGGGCAGAGCCAAAAACATTCAGTACTTC
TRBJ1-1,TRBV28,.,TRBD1,CASSRTGTVNTEAFF,TGTGCCAGCTCTAGAACCGGGACAGTCAACACTGAAGCTTTCTTT
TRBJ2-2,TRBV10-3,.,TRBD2,CAIKRGGLPGELFF,TGTGCCATCAAGCGGGGGGGCCTCCCCGGGGAGCTGTTTTTT
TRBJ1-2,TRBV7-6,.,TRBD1,CASSLDRAKNYGYTF,TGTGCCAGCAGCTTGGACAGGGCTAAGAACTATGGCTACACCTTC
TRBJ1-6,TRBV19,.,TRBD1,CASSIGGQGNSPLHF,TGTGCCAGTAGTATAGGGGGACAGGGGAATTCACCCCTCCACTTT
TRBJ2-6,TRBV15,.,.,CATSREGGTRGSGANVLTF,TGTGCCACCAGCAGAGAGGGTGGGACAAGGGGCTCTGGGGCCAACGTCCTGACTTTC
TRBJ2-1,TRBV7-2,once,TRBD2,CASSLSRLADNEQFF,TGTGCCAGCAGCCTTAGCAGACTAGCGGACAATGAGCAGTTCTTC
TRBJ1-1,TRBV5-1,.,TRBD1,CASSGGQGNTEAFF,TGCGCCAGCAGCGGGGGACAGGGGAACACTGAAGCTTTCTTT
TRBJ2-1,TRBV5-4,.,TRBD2,CASSLDTSGDNEQFF,TGTGCCAGCAGCTTGGATACTAGCGGGGACAATGAGCAGTTCTTC
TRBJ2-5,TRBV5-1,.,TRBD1,CASSVDRGAQYF,TGCGCCAGCAGCGTGGACAGGGGGGCGCAGTACTTC
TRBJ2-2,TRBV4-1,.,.,CASSQEGQNTGELFF,TGCGCCAGCAGCCAAGAGGGACAGAACACCGGGGAGCTGTTTTTT
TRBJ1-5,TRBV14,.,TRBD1,CASSLQQGAKCNQPQHF,TGTGCCAGCAGCCTCCAACAGGGGGCGAAATGCAATCAGCCCCAGCATTTT
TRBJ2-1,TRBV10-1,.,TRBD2,CASSVLAGDYNEQFF,TGCGCCAGCAGTGTTTTAGCGGGGGACTACAATGAGCAGTTCTTC
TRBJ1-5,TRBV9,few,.,CASSVEGQTNQPQHF,TGTGCCAGCAGCGTAGAGGGGCAGACCAATCAGCCCCAGCATTTT
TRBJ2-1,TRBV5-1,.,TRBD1,CASSLARTGGSYNEQFF,TGCGCCAGCAGCTTGGCACGTACAGGGGGCTCCTACAATGAGCAGTTCTTC
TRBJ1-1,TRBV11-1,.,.,CASQYHSSEAFF,TGTGCCAGCCAGTATCATTCGTCGGAAGCTTTCTTT
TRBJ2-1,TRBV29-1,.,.,CSVGQGNSYNEQFF,TGCAGCGTTGGTCAGGGGAACTCCTACAATGAGCAGTTCTTC
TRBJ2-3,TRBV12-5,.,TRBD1,CATDRGLGDTQYF,TGTGCTACAGACAGGGGGCTGGGAGATACGCAGTATTTT
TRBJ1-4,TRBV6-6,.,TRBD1,CASSPRTGINEKLFF,TGTGCCAGCAGTCCTCGGACAGGGATTAATGAAAAACTGTTTTTT
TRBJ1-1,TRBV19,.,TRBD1,CASRSDRGLNTEAFF,TGTGCCAGTAGATCCGACAGGGGATTGAACACTGAAGCTTTCTTT
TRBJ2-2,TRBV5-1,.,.,CASSSEWGPGELFF,TGCGCCAGCAGCTCCGAATGGGGGCCCGGGGAGCTGTTTTTT
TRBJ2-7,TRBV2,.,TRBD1,CASSEGVGQGLYEQYF,TGTGCCAGCAGTGAGGGGGTGGGACAGGGGCTCTACGAGCAGTACTTC